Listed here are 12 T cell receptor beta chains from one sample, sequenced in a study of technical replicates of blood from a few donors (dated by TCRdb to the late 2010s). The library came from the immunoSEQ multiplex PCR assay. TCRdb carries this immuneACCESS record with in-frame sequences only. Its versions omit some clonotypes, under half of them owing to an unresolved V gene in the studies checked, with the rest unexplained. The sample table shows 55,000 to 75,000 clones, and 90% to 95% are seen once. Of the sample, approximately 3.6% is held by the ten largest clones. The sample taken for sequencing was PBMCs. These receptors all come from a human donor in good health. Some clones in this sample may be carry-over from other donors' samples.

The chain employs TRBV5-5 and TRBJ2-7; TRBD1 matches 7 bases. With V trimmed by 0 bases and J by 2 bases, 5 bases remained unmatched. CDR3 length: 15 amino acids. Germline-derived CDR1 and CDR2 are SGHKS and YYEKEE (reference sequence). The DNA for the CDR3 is TGTGCCAGCAGCTTGGGTCAGGGGGTAACCTACGAGCAGTACTTC. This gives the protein CASSLGQGVTYEQYF. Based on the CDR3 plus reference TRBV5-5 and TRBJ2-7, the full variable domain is DAGVTQSPTHLIKTRGQQVTLRCSPISGHKSVSWYQQVLGQGPQFIFQYYEKEERGRGNFPDRFSARQFPNYSSELNVNALLLGDSALYLCASSLGQGVTYEQYFGPGTRLTVT.

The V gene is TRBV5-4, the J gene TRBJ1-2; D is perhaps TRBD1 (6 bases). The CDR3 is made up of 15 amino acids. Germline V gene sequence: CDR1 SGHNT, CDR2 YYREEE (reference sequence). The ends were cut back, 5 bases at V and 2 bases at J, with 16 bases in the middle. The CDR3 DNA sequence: TGTGCCAGCAGGCCCGCAATACAGGGAAACTATGGCTACACCTTC. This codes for CASRPAIQGNYGYTF.

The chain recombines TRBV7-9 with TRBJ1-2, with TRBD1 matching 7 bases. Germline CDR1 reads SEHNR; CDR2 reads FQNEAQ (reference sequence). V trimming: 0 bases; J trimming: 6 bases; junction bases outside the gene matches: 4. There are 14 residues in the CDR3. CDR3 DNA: TGTGCCAGCAGCTTAGCCTTCGACAGGGATGGCTACACCTTC. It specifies CASSLAFDRDGYTF.

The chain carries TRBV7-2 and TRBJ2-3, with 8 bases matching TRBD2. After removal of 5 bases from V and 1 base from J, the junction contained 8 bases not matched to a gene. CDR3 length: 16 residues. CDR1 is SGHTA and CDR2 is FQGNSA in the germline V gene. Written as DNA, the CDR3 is TGTGCCAGCAGCCGCACTAGCGGAGGGGGCACAGATACGCAGTATTTT. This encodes CASSRTSGGGTDTQYF.

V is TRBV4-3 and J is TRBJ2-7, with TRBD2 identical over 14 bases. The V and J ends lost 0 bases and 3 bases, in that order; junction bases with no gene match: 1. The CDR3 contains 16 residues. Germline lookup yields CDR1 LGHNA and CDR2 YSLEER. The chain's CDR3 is CASSQDGTSGSYEQYF. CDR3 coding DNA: TGCGCCAGCAGCCAAGATGGGACTAGCGGGAGCTACGAGCAGTACTTC.

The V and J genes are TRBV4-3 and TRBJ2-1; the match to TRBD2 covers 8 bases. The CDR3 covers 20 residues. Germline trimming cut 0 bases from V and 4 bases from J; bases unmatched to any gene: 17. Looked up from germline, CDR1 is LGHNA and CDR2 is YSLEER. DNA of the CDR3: TGCGCCAGCAGCCAAGAAGGGACTAGTAGTGATCTGTACGAGTACAATGAGCAGTTCTTC. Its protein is CASSQEGTSSDLYEYNEQFF.

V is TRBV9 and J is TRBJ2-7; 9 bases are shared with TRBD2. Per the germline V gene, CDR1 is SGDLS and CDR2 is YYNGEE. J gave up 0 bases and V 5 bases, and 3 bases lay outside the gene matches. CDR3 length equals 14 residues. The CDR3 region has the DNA TGTGCCAGCAGTGATAGCGGGAGCTCCTACGAGCAGTACTTC. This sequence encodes CASSDSGSSYEQYF.

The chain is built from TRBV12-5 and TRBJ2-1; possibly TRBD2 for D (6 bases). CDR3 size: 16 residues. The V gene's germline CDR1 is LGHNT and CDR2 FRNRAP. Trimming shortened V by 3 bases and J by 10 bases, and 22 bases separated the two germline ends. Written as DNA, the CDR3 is TGTGCTAGTGGTTTTGACCGGGCAATGGGGAGCGGGGAGCAGTTCTTC. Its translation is CASGFDRAMGSGEQFF.

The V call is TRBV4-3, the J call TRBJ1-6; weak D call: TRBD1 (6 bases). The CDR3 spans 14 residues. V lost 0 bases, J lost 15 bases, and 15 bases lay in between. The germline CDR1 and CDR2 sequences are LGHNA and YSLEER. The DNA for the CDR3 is TGCGCCAGCAGCCAAGAATTTCAGGGGCGCAACCTCCACTTT. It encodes CASSQEFQGRNLHF.

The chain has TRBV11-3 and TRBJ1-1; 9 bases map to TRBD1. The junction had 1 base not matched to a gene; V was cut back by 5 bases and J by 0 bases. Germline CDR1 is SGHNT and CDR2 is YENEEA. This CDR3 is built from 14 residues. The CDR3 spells CASSGQGMNTEAFF. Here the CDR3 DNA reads TGTGCCAGCAGCGGACAGGGGATGAACACTGAAGCTTTCTTT.

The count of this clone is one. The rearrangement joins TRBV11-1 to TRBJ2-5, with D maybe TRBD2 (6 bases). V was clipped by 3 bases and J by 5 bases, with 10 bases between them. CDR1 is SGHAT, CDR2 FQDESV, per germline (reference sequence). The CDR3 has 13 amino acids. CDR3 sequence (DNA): TGTGCCAGCAGCTTGGCGGGGTGGGAGACCCAGTACTTC. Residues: CASSLAGWETQYF.

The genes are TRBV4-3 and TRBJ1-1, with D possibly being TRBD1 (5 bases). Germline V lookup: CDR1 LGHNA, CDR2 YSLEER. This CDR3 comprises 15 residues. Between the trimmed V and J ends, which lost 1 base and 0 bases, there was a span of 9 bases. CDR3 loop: CASSQGGLMNTEAFF. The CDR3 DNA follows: TGCGCCAGCAGCCAAGGGGGACTCATGAACACTGAAGCTTTCTTT.